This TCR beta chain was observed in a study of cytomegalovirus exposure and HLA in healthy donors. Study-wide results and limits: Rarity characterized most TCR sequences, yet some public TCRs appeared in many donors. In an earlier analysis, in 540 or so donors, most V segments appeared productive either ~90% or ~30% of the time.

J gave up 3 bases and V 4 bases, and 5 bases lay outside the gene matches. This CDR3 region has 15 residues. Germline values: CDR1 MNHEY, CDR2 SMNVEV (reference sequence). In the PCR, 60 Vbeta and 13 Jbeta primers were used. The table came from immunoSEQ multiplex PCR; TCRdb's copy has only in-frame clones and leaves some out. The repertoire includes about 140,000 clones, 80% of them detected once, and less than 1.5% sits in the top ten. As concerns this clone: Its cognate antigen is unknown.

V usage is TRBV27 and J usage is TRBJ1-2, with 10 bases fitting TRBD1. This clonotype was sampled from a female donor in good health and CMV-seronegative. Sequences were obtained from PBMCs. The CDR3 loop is CASSSRTGGDYGYTF. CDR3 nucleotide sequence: TGTGCCAGCAGTTCACGGACAGGGGGGGACTATGGCTACACCTTC.